These T cell receptor beta chains were read from a single sample in a study of technical replicates of blood from a few donors. The method was immunoSEQ multiplex PCR; TCRdb's version includes in-frame clones alone and lacks a portion of them. In the table there are tens of thousands of clones, around 96% of which are singletons. Specimen: T cells isolated from PBMCs. The origin of the receptors is a human donor in good health. Both conserved end residues are part of each CDR3. The D gene is left open where the match is weak. A row's size may be missing; if present it is once, few, many or a size class.

TRBD1 | TRBJ1-1 | TRBV4-1 | . | CASSQGFTGAQNTEAFF | TGCGCCAGCAGCCAAGGATTTACAGGGGCGCAGAACACTGAAGCTTTCTTT
. | TRBJ1-4 | TRBV18 | . | CASSPTPEPNEKLFF | TGTGCCAGCTCACCAACCCCGGAGCCTAATGAAAAACTGTTTTTT
TRBD2 | TRBJ2-7 | TRBV25-1 | . | CASSELAGGRYEQYF | TGTGCCAGCAGTGAACTTGCGGGAGGGCGGTACGAGCAGTACTTC
. | TRBJ2-2 | TRBV30 | . | CAWGGQGGPGELFF | TGTGCCTGGGGAGGACAGGGAGGGCCCGGGGAGCTGTTTTTT
TRBD1 | TRBJ1-5 | TRBV27 | . | CASTSGQENQPQHF | TGTGCCAGCACCTCAGGACAGGAGAATCAGCCCCAGCATTTT
. | TRBJ2-5 | TRBV11-3 | . | CASSLTGSVTFQETQYF | TGTGCCAGCAGCTTGACCGGCAGCGTAACTTTCCAAGAGACCCAGTACTTC
TRBD1 | TRBJ1-1 | TRBV9 | . | CASSASGTGQEAFF | TGTGCCAGCAGCGCATCCGGGACAGGGCAAGAAGCTTTCTTT
. | TRBJ1-1 | TRBV4-1 | . | CASSQNRGAGTEAFF | TGCGCCAGCAGCCAAAATCGGGGGGCTGGCACTGAAGCTTTCTTT
TRBD1 | TRBJ1-1 | TRBV28 | once | CASSLNRGFTEAFF | TGTGCCAGCAGTTTAAACAGGGGGTTCACTGAAGCTTTCTTT
. | TRBJ2-3 | TRBV28 | . | CASSFEETSTDTQYF | TGTGCCAGCAGTTTTGAGGAGACCTCCACAGATACGCAGTATTTT
TRBD2 | TRBJ2-3 | TRBV4-1 | . | CASTRTSFTSTDTQYF | TGCGCCAGCACCAGGACTAGCTTCACTAGCACAGATACGCAGTATTTT
. | TRBJ2-3 | TRBV4-1 | once | CASSQRQGTDTQYF | TGCGCCAGCAGCCAACGGCAGGGTACAGATACGCAGTATTTT
. | TRBJ2-3 | TRBV6-1 | . | CASSVPSGQRTDTQYF | TGTGCCAGCAGTGTTCCTAGCGGACAGCGCACAGATACGCAGTATTTT
TRBD2 | TRBJ2-7 | TRBV6-6 | . | CASSYYGTSNYEQYF | TGTGCCAGCAGTTACTATGGGACTAGTAACTACGAGCAGTACTTC
. | TRBJ1-5 | TRBV7-2 | . | CASSPGTSYQPQHF | TGTGCCAGCAGCCCGGGGACATCCTATCAGCCCCAGCATTTT
TRBD2 | TRBJ2-1 | TRBV29-1 | . | CSVGGLAGHSYNEQFF | TGCAGCGTTGGGGGACTAGCGGGCCATTCCTACAATGAGCAGTTCTTC
. | TRBJ2-7 | TRBV13 | . | CASSPSSSYEQYF | TGTGCCAGCAGCCCTTCTAGCTCCTACGAGCAGTACTTC
. | TRBJ2-5 | TRBV11-3 | once | CASSSWVSAQETQYF | TGTGCCAGTAGCTCTTGGGTGAGCGCGCAAGAGACCCAGTACTTC
TRBD1 | TRBJ1-1 | TRBV10-3 | . | CAISGLQGAGTEAFF | TGTGCCATCAGTGGGTTACAGGGGGCAGGTACTGAAGCTTTCTTT
TRBD1 | TRBJ1-3 | TRBV7-9 | . | CASSIEGAGNTIYF | TGTGCCAGCAGCATTGAGGGGGCAGGGAACACCATATATTTT
. | TRBJ1-2 | TRBV7-9 | . | CASSPRTGVGGYTF | TGTGCCAGCAGCCCTCGGACGGGGGTAGGTGGCTACACCTTC
TRBD1 | TRBJ2-3 | TRBV6-4 | . | CASSGTGGTDTQYF | TGTGCCAGCAGTGGGACAGGGGGCACAGATACGCAGTATTTT
TRBD2 | TRBJ2-3 | TRBV7-3 | . | CASRATSGIRDTQYF | TGTGCCAGCAGGGCTACTAGCGGGATTCGTGATACGCAGTATTTT
. | TRBJ2-7 | TRBV5-1 | . | CASSLSQGTYEQYF | TGCGCCAGCAGCTTGTCTCAGGGGACCTACGAGCAGTACTTC
. | TRBJ1-1 | TRBV7-9 | . | CASSLVRGEAFF | TGTGCCAGCAGCTTAGTCAGGGGTGAAGCTTTCTTT
TRBD2 | TRBJ2-3 | TRBV27 | . | CASRLAGGPGTQYF | TGTGCCAGCAGACTAGCGGGAGGGCCAGGTACGCAGTATTTT
TRBD1 | TRBJ1-2 | TRBV11-2 | . | CASSSAGGNYGYTF | TGTGCCAGCAGCTCCGCAGGGGGCAACTATGGCTACACCTTC
. | TRBJ2-7 | TRBV15 | . | CATSTRETYYEQYF | TGTGCCACCAGCACCCGAGAAACGTACTACGAGCAGTACTTC
. | TRBJ1-5 | TRBV19 | . | CASRNPSSNQPQHF | TGTGCCAGCAGAAACCCGTCTAGCAATCAGCCCCAGCATTTT
. | TRBJ2-2 | TRBV7-9 | . | CASIRGAGELFF | TGTGCCAGCATCAGGGGGGCCGGGGAGCTGTTTTTT
TRBD2 | TRBJ2-1 | TRBV30 | . | CASVSSGIYNEQFF | TGTGCCTCCGTCTCTAGCGGCATCTACAATGAGCAGTTCTTC
TRBD2 | TRBJ2-3 | TRBV19 | . | CASSTSSGSTDTQYF | TGTGCCAGTAGTACCTCTAGCGGGAGCACAGATACGCAGTATTTT
TRBD1 | TRBJ2-7 | TRBV4-1 | . | CASSHPGQGSYEQYF | TGCGCCAGCAGCCACCCCGGACAGGGTTCCTACGAGCAGTACTTC
TRBD2 | TRBJ2-7 | TRBV5-6 | . | CASSYGTSGRRQYF | TGTGCCAGCAGCTACGGGACTAGCGGGAGAAGGCAGTACTTC
TRBD1 | TRBJ2-7 | TRBV27 | . | CASGWDRDTEQYF | TGTGCCAGCGGTTGGGACAGAGACACCGAGCAGTACTTC
. | TRBJ2-7 | TRBV4-3 | . | CASSPGRSSYEQYF | TGCGCCAGCAGCCCGGGGAGGAGCTCCTACGAGCAGTACTTC
TRBD2 | TRBJ2-1 | TRBV9 | . | CASSARLAEPHNEQFF | TGTGCCAGCAGCGCTCGGCTAGCGGAGCCGCACAATGAGCAGTTCTTC